These 17 T cell receptor beta chains originate from one sample sequenced in a study of blood T cell repertoires in COVID-19. The method was immunoSEQ multiplex PCR; TCRdb's version includes in-frame clones alone and lacks a portion of them. The top ten hold around 14% of the sample, which has about 160,000 clones, nearly 80% seen once. Sequencing input: peripheral blood. The source of these receptors is a woman aged 80 or over with acute or convalescent COVID-19.

The chain is built from TRBV4-1 and TRBJ2-3, with 13 bases that match TRBD2. J was trimmed by 2 bases and V by 4 bases; bases with no gene match: 15. This CDR3 has 20 amino acids. CDR1 and CDR2 from the germline V gene are MGHRA and YSYEKL. The DNA for the CDR3 is TGCGCCAGCAGCCTTTACAGACTAGCGGGGGGCCTTGTCTCCACAGATACGCAGTATTTT. Translation: CASSLYRLAGGLVSTDTQYF.

The chain recombines TRBV7-9 with TRBJ1-2, with 9 positions matching TRBD1. The CDR3 is 12 residues long. Unmatched junction bases numbered 2, after V lost 5 bases and J lost 7 bases. Germline lookup yields CDR1 SEHNR and CDR2 FQNEAQ (reference sequence). In nucleotides, the CDR3 is TGTGCCAGCAGCGGGGGACAGGGTGGCTACACCTTC. Amino acids: CASSGGQGGYTF.

This clone appeared once. The chain carries TRBV7-2 and TRBJ2-3; TRBD1 matches 9 bases. This CDR3 region has 15 residues. CDR1 SGHTA and CDR2 FQGNSA come from the germline V gene. The trim removed 7 bases at V and 3 bases at J, leaving 8 bases unmatched. This CDR3 is CASTRRDRETDTQYF. DNA of the CDR3: TGTGCCAGCACCCGCCGGGACAGGGAAACAGATACGCAGTATTTT.

The chain combines TRBV7-9 with TRBJ2-1; TRBD2 matches at 16 bases. The CDR3 sequence is 18 residues long. The V gene end was trimmed by 2 bases and the J gene end by 7 bases; junction bases not matched to a gene: 8. Germline lookup yields CDR1 SEHNR and CDR2 FQNEAQ (reference sequence). CDR3 amino acids: CASSLTGTSGRAGNEQFF. CDR3 nucleotides: TGTGCCAGCAGCTTAACTGGGACTAGCGGGAGGGCTGGTAATGAGCAGTTCTTC.

The chain has TRBV7-8 and TRBJ2-7; D remains ambiguous. The V gene lost 1 base and the J gene lost 5 bases, with 15 bases spanning the gap. Germline V lookup: CDR1 SGHVS, CDR2 FQNEAQ. The CDR3 consists of 15 residues. The CDR3 loop reads CASSLGVQFSHEQYF. The CDR3, as DNA: TGTGCCAGCAGCTTAGGGGTCCAATTTAGCCACGAGCAGTACTTC. Using reference TRBV7-8 and TRBJ2-7 for the parts outside the CDR3, the full variable domain is GAGVSQSPRYKVAKRGQDVALRCDPISGHVSLFWYQQALGQGPEFLTYFQNEAQLDKSGLPSDRFFAERPEGSVSTLKIQRTQQEDSAVYLCASSLGVQFSHEQYFGPGTRLTVT.

The gene calls are TRBV6-1 and TRBJ2-7; TRBD2 aligns across 9 bases. The germline CDR1 and CDR2 sequences are MNHNS and SASEGT. The CDR3 loop spans 15 amino acids. V shed 0 bases and J 2 bases; nucleotides not matched to a gene: 2. The CDR3 protein is CASSEASGGPYEQYF. CDR3 DNA sequence: TGTGCCAGCAGTGAAGCTAGCGGGGGTCCCTACGAGCAGTACTTC.

J is TRBJ1-1 and V is TRBV10-2; D perhaps matches TRBD1 (6 bases). Per germline, CDR1 WSHSY and CDR2 SAAADI. The CDR3 totals 14 residues. V was cut by 3 bases and J by 8 bases, with 16 bases left in between. CDR3 amino acids: CASSERRGKAEAFF. The CDR3 DNA sequence: TGCGCCAGCAGTGAACGCAGGGGAAAGGCGGAAGCTTTCTTT.

A few counts support this clone. The chain has TRBV7-2 and TRBJ1-2, with D possibly TRBD1 on 6 matching bases. The CDR3 has 14 residues. The V end lost 5 bases, the J end lost 7 bases, and 17 bases lay between the germline ends. Germline values: CDR1 SGHTA, CDR2 FQGNSA. The CDR3 region has the DNA TGTGCCAGCAGCCGCGGCCAGGGGCGCGGTGGCTACACCTTC. It encodes CASSRGQGRGGYTF. Full variable domain (remainder filled in from reference TRBV7-2 and TRBJ1-2): GAGVSQSPSNKVTEKGKDVELRCDPISGHTALYWYRQSLGQGLEFLIYFQGNSAPDKSGLPSDRFSAERTGGSVSTLTIQRTQQEDSAVYLCASSRGQGRGGYTFGSGTRLTVV.

The chain has TRBV12-5 and TRBJ1-5, with D unresolved. The CDR3 loop spans 13 amino acids. Trimming left V 1 base short and J 9 bases short, with 10 bases between. Germline V gene lookup returns CDR1 LGHNT and CDR2 FRNRAP. In nucleotides, the CDR3 is TGTGCTAGTGGTTTGGGGACTTGGGGGCCCCAGCATTTT. This sequence encodes CASGLGTWGPQHF.

The CDR3 sequence: CASSGQGSANEKLFF. The CDR3 nucleotides read TGTGCCAGCAGCGGACAGGGGAGCGCTAATGAAAAACTGTTTTTT. This rearrangement joins TRBV2 to TRBJ1-4; 9 nucleotides line up with TRBD1. The CDR3 covers 15 residues. Germline V gene lookup returns CDR1 SNHLY and CDR2 FYNNEI. Trimming cost V 6 bases and J 3 bases; bases outside gene matches: 5. The full variable domain, its missing parts supplied by reference TRBV2 and TRBJ1-4, is EPEVTQTPSHQVTQMGQEVILRCVPISNHLYFYWYRQILGQKVEFLVSFYNNEISEKSEIFDDQFSVERPDGSNFTLKIRSTKLEDSAMYFCASSGQGSANEKLFFGSGTQLSVL.

This rearrangement joins TRBV7-9 to TRBJ2-7, with TRBD2 matching 8 bases. V lost 0 bases to trimming and J lost 4 bases; unmatched junction nucleotides: 8. From germline, CDR1 is SEHNR and CDR2 FQNEAQ (reference sequence). This CDR3 comprises 16 residues. The CDR3 protein is CASSLAPLAGGYEQYF. CDR3 sequence (DNA): TGTGCCAGCAGCTTAGCCCCACTGGCGGGAGGTTACGAGCAGTACTTC.

CDR3 nucleotides: TGTGCCAGCAGCCAAAGGGCTATGGGACTAGCGGATTACGAGCAGTACTTC. Protein product: CASSQRAMGLADYEQYF. The chain recombines TRBV3-1 (or the pseudogene TRBV3-2) with TRBJ2-7, with 11 bases fitting TRBD2. The germline V gene has CDR1 LGHDT and CDR2 YNNKEL (reference sequence). V shed 2 bases, J shed 4 bases, and the junction held 10 bases outside the gene matches. The CDR3 totals 17 residues.

The chain joins TRBV5-1 to TRBJ2-5; 7 bases match TRBD1. Trimming removed 4 bases from V and 2 bases from J; junction bases left unmatched: 8. The CDR3 is made up of 15 amino acids. CDR1 and CDR2 from the germline V gene are SGHRS and YFSETQ. The CDR3 DNA sequence: TGCGCCAGCAGCAAGGGGACAGCCACTCAAGAGACCCAGTACTTC. Translation gives CASSKGTATQETQYF.

The rearrangement links TRBV5-1 to TRBJ1-1; D is unresolved. CDR3 length: 15 amino acids. Germline CDR1 is SGHRS and CDR2 is YFSETQ. The V end lost 3 bases, the J end lost 0 bases, and 12 bases lay between the germline ends. The CDR3 region has the DNA TGCGCCAGCAGCTGGACCCGGGGTCTGAACACTGAAGCTTTCTTT. Protein product: CASSWTRGLNTEAFF.

V usage is TRBV6-5 and J usage is TRBJ1-5; D may be TRBD1 (5 bases). Trimming left V 6 bases short and J 8 bases short, with 17 bases between. The CDR3 has 14 amino acids. Germline CDR1 reads MNHEY; CDR2 reads SVGAGI. This CDR3 reads CASSSQVRGEPQHF. The CDR3 DNA reads TGTGCCAGCAGCTCACAGGTACGGGGGGAGCCCCAGCATTTT.

This clone was seen a handful of times. The chain joins TRBV7-9 to TRBJ2-1, with TRBD1 matching 7 bases. The germline V gene has CDR1 SEHNR and CDR2 FQNEAQ (reference sequence). The V and J ends lost 6 bases and 4 bases, in that order; junction bases with no gene match: 9. The CDR3 loop spans 15 amino acids. CDR3: CASRSDRDGYNEQFF. CDR3 DNA sequence: TGTGCCAGCAGGTCCGACAGGGATGGGTACAATGAGCAGTTCTTC.

The V and J genes are TRBV7-9 and TRBJ2-5; D is perhaps TRBD2 (7 bases). Germline assignment: CDR1 SEHNR and CDR2 FQNEAQ (reference sequence). CDR3 size: 14 residues. V dropped 0 bases and J dropped 4 bases, with 9 bases sitting between them. The CDR3 loop reads CASSLAGGAETQYF. For the CDR3, the DNA is TGTGCCAGCAGCTTAGCAGGGGGGGCAGAGACCCAGTACTTC.